These T cell receptor beta chains were read from a single sample in a study of early T cells in non-severe SARS-CoV-2 infection. TCRdb re-derived calls from the 5' RACE reads in MiXCR, one entry per CDR3 protein. The profile shows about 64,000 distinct CDR3 sequences, over 20% of them singletons. The sequencing here drew on whole blood, taken at baseline. The origin of the receptors is an adult who was a healthcare worker with PCR-confirmed SARS-CoV-2 infection or an uninfected control (not recorded which). CDR3s include the opening cysteine and the closing phenylalanine or tryptophan. The D gene is left open where the match is weak. Size values are once, few and many counts, or a class for expanded clones, and some rows have none.

V	J	size	D	CDR3	DNA
TRBV6-2/TRBV6-3	TRBJ1-1	NA	TRBD1	CASSRDSFSEAFF	TGTGCCAGCAGCCGGGACAGCTTTTCTGAAGCTTTCTTT
TRBV7-9	TRBJ2-3	many	NA	CASNSFSARYADTQYF	TGTGCCAGCAACTCCTTCTCTGCCCGGTACGCAGATACGCAGTATTTT
TRBV3-1	TRBJ1-1	few	NA	CASSQEGRNTEAFF	TGTGCCAGCAGCCAAGAGGGCAGGAACACTGAAGCTTTCTTT
TRBV5-1	TRBJ2-6	few	TRBD2	CASSLTSGGAAGANVLTF	TGCGCCAGCAGCTTGACTAGCGGGGGGGCCGCTGGGGCCAACGTCCTGACTTTC
TRBV12-3/TRBV12-4	TRBJ1-1	many	NA	CASSLTGNTEAFF	TGTGCCAGCAGTTTGACGGGGAACACTGAAGCTTTCTTT
TRBV4-1	TRBJ1-5	few	NA	CASSQGRGNQPQHF	TGCGCCAGCAGCCAAGGCAGGGGCAATCAGCCCCAGCATTTT
TRBV18	TRBJ1-3	NA	NA	CASSAYRDGGGNTIYF	TGTGCCAGCTCAGCATACCGGGACGGGGGAGGAAACACCATATATTTT
TRBV7-9	TRBJ2-5	few	NA	CASSPNGGRETQYF	TGTGCCAGCAGCCCCAACGGGGGGCGCGAGACCCAGTACTTC
TRBV5-4	TRBJ2-2	few	NA	CASSPHTGTGELFF	TGTGCCAGCAGCCCCCACACGGGCACCGGGGAGCTGTTTTTT
TRBV7-3	TRBJ1-6	NA	NA	CASSLDGRGSPLHF	TGTGCCAGCAGCTTGGACGGCAGGGGCTCACCCCTCCACTTT
TRBV11-2	TRBJ2-7	few	NA	CASSNLENEQYF	TGTGCCAGCAGCAACCTCGAGAACGAGCAGTACTTC
TRBV6-6	TRBJ2-1	few	TRBD2	CASSPGGRNEQFF	TGTGCCAGCAGCCCGGGGGGGCGCAATGAGCAGTTCTTC
TRBV29-1	TRBJ2-7	few	NA	CSVGQQWGAEQYF	TGCAGCGTTGGACAGCAGTGGGGGGCCGAGCAGTACTTC
TRBV20-1	TRBJ2-3	NA	NA	CSARDDSSFTDTQYF	TGCAGTGCTAGAGATGACTCCTCGTTCACAGATACGCAGTATTTT
TRBV30	TRBJ1-3	few	NA	CAWKPAASGNTIYF	TGTGCCTGGAAACCGGCTGCTTCTGGAAACACCATATATTTT
TRBV7-9	TRBJ2-7	NA	TRBD1	CASSPITRRDRKYF	TGTGCCAGCAGCCCTATAACCCGCCGGGACAGGAAGTACTTC
TRBV6-5	TRBJ2-1	few	NA	CASSPPNRGNEQFF	TGTGCCAGCAGTCCCCCCAACCGAGGGAATGAGCAGTTCTTC
TRBV5-1	TRBJ2-6	few	NA	CASSSPGAGANVLTF	TGCGCCAGCAGCTCACCAGGGGCTGGGGCCAACGTCCTGACTTTC
TRBV5-1	TRBJ2-7	few	TRBD1	CASSVDRGSEQYF	TGCGCCAGCAGCGTGGACAGGGGGAGCGAGCAGTACTTC
TRBV30	TRBJ2-3	NA	TRBD2	CAWSYGTSGPEDTQYF	TGTGCCTGGAGTTACGGGACTAGCGGCCCCGAAGATACGCAGTATTTT
TRBV10-3	TRBJ1-1	NA	TRBD1	CAIRGDSFFEAFF	TGTGCCATCAGGGGGGACAGCTTTTTTGAAGCTTTCTTT
TRBV20-1	TRBJ1-6	NA	TRBD1	CSARLTGANYNSPLHF	TGCAGTGCTAGACTTACAGGGGCAAACTATAATTCACCCCTCCACTTT
TRBV4-1	TRBJ2-7	NA	TRBD1	CASSQRWPGQGSYEQYF	TGCGCCAGCAGCCAGAGATGGCCCGGACAGGGCTCCTACGAGCAGTACTTC
TRBV10-3	TRBJ1-5	NA	TRBD1	CAISDRDQPQHF	TGTGCCATCAGCGACAGGGATCAGCCCCAGCATTTT
TRBV20-1	TRBJ2-1	few	TRBD2	CSARGPSGGVGDEQFF	TGCAGTGCTAGAGGCCCCAGCGGGGGGGTAGGCGATGAGCAGTTCTTC
TRBV7-3	TRBJ2-5	once	TRBD1	CASSSGQGETQYF	TGTGCCAGCAGCTCTGGACAGGGGGAGACCCAGTACTTC
TRBV3-1	TRBJ2-5	few	NA	CASSQGGVTRGETQYF	TGTGCCAGCAGCCAAGGAGGGGTAACCAGAGGGGAGACCCAGTACTTC
TRBV5-1	TRBJ2-1	NA	TRBD2	CASNPRTSGGNEQFF	TGCGCCAGCAACCCAAGGACTAGCGGGGGAAATGAGCAGTTCTTC
TRBV7-8	TRBJ2-4	NA	NA	CASSSEGVAKNIQYF	TGTGCCAGCAGCTCCGAGGGGGTAGCCAAAAACATTCAGTACTTC
TRBV7-9	TRBJ2-1	many	NA	CASSFGGTYYNEQFF	TGTGCCAGCAGCTTCGGCGGGACCTACTACAATGAGCAGTTCTTC
TRBV10-1	TRBJ1-2	few	TRBD1	CASSVGDRTLYGYTF	TGCGCCAGCAGTGTAGGGGACAGAACTCTCTATGGCTACACCTTC
TRBV5-4	TRBJ2-3	NA	NA	CASSLAPGSDTQYF	TGTGCCAGCAGCTTGGCTCCGGGGTCAGATACGCAGTATTTT
TRBV5-6	TRBJ2-6	few	NA	CASSLTTGSHGANVLTF	TGTGCCAGCAGCTTGACCACAGGGTCTCATGGGGCCAACGTCCTGACTTTC
TRBV27	TRBJ2-7	NA	NA	CASSFAPGPAYEQYF	TGTGCCAGCAGTTTCGCTCCAGGGCCAGCCTACGAGCAGTACTTC
TRBV30	TRBJ2-1	few	TRBD1	CAWTQGSYNEQFF	TGTGCCTGGACACAGGGGTCTTACAATGAGCAGTTCTTC
TRBV2	TRBJ2-1	NA	NA	CASSGSGGYEQFF	TGTGCCAGCAGTGGATCAGGGGGGTATGAGCAGTTCTTC
TRBV29-1	TRBJ2-1	NA	NA	CSAGGRAYNEQFF	TGCAGCGCTGGGGGAAGGGCCTACAATGAGCAGTTCTTC
TRBV7-3	TRBJ2-1	few	NA	CASSPDMRNEQFF	TGTGCCAGCAGCCCTGATATGAGGAATGAGCAGTTCTTC
TRBV12-3/TRBV12-4	TRBJ2-5	NA	NA	CASSLWGETQYF	TGTGCCAGCAGTTTATGGGGAGAGACCCAGTACTTC
TRBV5-1	TRBJ2-5	NA	NA	CASSLGRMSGETQYF	TGCGCCAGCAGCTTGGGACGGATGAGCGGAGAGACCCAGTACTTC
TRBV27	TRBJ2-3	few	NA	CASRRGRASTDTQYF	TGTGCCAGCAGACGTGGACGGGCGAGCACAGATACGCAGTATTTT
TRBV7-2	TRBJ2-3	many	NA	CASSLHRTDTQYF	TGTGCCAGCAGCTTACACCGCACAGATACGCAGTATTTT
TRBV9	TRBJ2-1	many	TRBD2	CASSLAGGLYEQFF	TGTGCCAGCAGCTTAGCGGGGGGGCTCTATGAGCAGTTCTTC
TRBV5-1	TRBJ2-3	NA	NA	CASSFPGGDTDTQYF	TGCGCCAGCAGCTTCCCAGGGGGGGACACAGATACGCAGTATTTT
TRBV6-5	TRBJ1-1	many	TRBD1	CASKPQGGNTEAFF	TGTGCCAGCAAACCGCAGGGGGGGAACACTGAAGCTTTCTTT
TRBV7-9	TRBJ2-5	few	TRBD1	CASSRRQGLETQYF	TGTGCCAGCAGCCGGAGACAGGGGCTCGAGACCCAGTACTTC
TRBV4-1	TRBJ2-3	few	NA	CASSQDGFSTDTQYF	TGCGCCAGCAGCCAAGATGGGTTCAGCACAGATACGCAGTATTTT
TRBV20-1	TRBJ2-1	few	NA	CSARDRLGGINEQFF	TGCAGTGCTAGAGATAGGTTGGGGGGAATCAATGAGCAGTTCTTC
TRBV2	TRBJ2-1	few	TRBD2	CASRAGTSGGGNEQFF	TGTGCCAGCAGGGCCGGGACTAGCGGGGGAGGCAATGAGCAGTTCTTC
TRBV12-5	TRBJ2-2	NA	NA	CASVGARGPNTGELFF	TGTGCTAGTGTAGGGGCAAGGGGCCCCAACACCGGGGAGCTGTTTTTT